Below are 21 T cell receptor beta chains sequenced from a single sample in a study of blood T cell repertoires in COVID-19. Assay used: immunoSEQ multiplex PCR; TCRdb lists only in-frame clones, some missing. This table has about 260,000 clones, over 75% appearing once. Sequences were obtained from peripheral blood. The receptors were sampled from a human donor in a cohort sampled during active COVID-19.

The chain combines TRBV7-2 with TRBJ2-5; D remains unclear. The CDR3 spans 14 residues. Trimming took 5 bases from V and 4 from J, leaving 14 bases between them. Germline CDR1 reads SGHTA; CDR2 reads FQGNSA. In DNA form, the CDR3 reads TGTGCCAGCAGCCTCGATTCGAGCCTAGAGACCCAGTACTTC. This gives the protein CASSLDSSLETQYF.

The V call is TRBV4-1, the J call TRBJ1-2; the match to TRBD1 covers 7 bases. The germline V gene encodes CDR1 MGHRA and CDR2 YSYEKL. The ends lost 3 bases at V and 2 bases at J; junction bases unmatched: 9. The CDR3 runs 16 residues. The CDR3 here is CASSQGIPGQNYGYTF. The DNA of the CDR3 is TGCGCCAGCAGCCAGGGCATTCCGGGACAGAACTATGGCTACACCTTC.

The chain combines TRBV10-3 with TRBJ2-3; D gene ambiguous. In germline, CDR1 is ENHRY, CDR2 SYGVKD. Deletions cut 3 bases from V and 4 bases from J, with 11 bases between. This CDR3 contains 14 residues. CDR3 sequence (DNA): TGTGCCATCAGTGATACAGTGAAGGCAGATACGCAGTATTTT. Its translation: CAISDTVKADTQYF.

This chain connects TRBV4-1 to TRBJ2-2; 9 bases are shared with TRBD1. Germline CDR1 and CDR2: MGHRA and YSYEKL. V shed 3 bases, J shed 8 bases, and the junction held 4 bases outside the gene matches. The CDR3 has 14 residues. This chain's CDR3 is CASSQGQGRGELFF. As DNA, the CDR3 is TGCGCCAGCAGCCAGGGACAGGGCCGGGGGGAGCTGTTTTTT.

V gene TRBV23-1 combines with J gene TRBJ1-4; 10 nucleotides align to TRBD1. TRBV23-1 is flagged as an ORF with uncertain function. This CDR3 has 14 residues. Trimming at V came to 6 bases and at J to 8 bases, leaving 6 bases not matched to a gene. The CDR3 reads CASRIGTGEEKLFF. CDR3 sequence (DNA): TGCGCCAGCAGGATAGGGACAGGGGAGGAAAAACTGTTTTTT.

CDR3 DNA: TGCGCCAGCAGCTTGGGACAGGTCTACGAGCAGTACTTC. It translates to CASSLGQVYEQYF. The V gene is TRBV5-1, the J gene TRBJ2-7, with a weak D call TRBD1 (6 bases). V was shortened by 0 bases and J by 3 bases, with 7 bases between the two germline ends. The CDR3 covers 13 residues. CDR1 and CDR2 (germline): SGHRS, YFSETQ. Together with reference TRBV5-1 and TRBJ2-7, the CDR3 gives the full variable domain: KAGVTQTPRYLIKTRGQQVTLSCSPISGHRSVSWYQQTPGQGLQFLFEYFSETQRNKGNFPGRFSGRQFSNSRSEMNVSTLELGDSALYLCASSLGQVYEQYFGPGTRLTVT.

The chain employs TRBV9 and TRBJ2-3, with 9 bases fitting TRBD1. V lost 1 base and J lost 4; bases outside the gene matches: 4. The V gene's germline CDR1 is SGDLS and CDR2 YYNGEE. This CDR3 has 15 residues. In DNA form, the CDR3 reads TGTGCCAGCAGCGTACGACAGGGGGGTCCAGATACGCAGTATTTT. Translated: CASSVRQGGPDTQYF.

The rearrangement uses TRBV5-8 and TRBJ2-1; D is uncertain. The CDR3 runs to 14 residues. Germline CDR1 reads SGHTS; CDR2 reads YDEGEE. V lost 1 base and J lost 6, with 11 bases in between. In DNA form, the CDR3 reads TGTGCCAGCAGCTTGCAACCGGGTCCCAATGAGCAGTTCTTC. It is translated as CASSLQPGPNEQFF. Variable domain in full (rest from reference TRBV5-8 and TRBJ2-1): EAGVTQSPTHLIKTRGQQATLRCSPISGHTSVYWYQQALGLGLQFLLWYDEGEERNRGNFPPRFSGRQFPNYSSELNVNALELEDSALYLCASSLQPGPNEQFFGPGTRLTVL.

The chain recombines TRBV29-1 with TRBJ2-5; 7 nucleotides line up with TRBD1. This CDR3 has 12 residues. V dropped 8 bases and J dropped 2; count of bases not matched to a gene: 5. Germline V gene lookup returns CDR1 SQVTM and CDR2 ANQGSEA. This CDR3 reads CSSSGQQETQYF. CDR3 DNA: TGCAGCTCTTCGGGACAGCAAGAGACCCAGTACTTC.

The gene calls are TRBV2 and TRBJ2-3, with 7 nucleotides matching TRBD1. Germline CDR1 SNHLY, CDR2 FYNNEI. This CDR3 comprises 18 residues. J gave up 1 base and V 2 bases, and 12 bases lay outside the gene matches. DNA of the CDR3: TGTGCCAGCAGTGAAAGGGCCTTGGACAGGACCCGCACAGATACGCAGTATTTT. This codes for CASSERALDRTRTDTQYF.

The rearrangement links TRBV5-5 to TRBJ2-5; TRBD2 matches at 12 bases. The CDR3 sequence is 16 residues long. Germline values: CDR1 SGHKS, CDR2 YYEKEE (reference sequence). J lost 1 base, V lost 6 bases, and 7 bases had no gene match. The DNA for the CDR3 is TGTGCCAGCACAACTAGCGGGAGGCTTACCCAAGAGACCCAGTACTTC. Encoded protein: CASTTSGRLTQETQYF.

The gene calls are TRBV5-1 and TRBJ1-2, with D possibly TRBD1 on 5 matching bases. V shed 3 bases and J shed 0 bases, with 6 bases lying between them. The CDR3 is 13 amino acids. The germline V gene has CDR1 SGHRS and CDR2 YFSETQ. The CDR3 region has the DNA TGCGCCAGCAGCTCAGGGTCTAACTATGGCTACACCTTC. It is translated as CASSSGSNYGYTF.

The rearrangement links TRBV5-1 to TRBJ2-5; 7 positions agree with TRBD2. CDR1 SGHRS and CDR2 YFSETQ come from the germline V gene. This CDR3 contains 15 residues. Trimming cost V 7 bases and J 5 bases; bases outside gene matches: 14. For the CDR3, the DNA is TGCGCCAGCTCGAGCGGGACCATCTCCGGGGAGACCCAGTACTTC. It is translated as CASSSGTISGETQYF.

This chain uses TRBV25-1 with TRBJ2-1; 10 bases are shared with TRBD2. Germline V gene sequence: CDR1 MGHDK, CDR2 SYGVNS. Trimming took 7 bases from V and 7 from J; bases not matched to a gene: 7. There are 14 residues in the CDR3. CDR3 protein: CASTPSGSWNEQFF. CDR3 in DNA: TGTGCCAGCACCCCTAGCGGGAGCTGGAATGAGCAGTTCTTC.

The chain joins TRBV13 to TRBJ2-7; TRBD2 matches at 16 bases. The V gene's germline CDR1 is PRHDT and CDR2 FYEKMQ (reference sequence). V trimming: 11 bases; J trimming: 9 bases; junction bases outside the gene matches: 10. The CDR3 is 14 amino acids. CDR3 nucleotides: TGTGCCTCAAGAGAGGGACTAGCGGGAGGGGTGCAGTACTTC. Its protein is CASREGLAGGVQYF. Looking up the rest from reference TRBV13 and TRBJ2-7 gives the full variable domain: AAGVIQSPRHLIKEKRETATLKCYPIPRHDTVYWYQQGPGQDPQFLISFYEKMQSDKGSIPDRFSAQQFSDYHSELNMSSLELGDSALYFCASREGLAGGVQYFGPGTRLTVT.

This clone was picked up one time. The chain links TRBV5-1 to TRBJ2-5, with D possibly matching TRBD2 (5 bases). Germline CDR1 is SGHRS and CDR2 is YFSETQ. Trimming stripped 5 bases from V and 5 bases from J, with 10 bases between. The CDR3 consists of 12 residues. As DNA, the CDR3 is TGCGCCAGCAGTCCGGGCGGGGAGACCCAGTACTTC. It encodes CASSPGGETQYF.

The CDR3 loop is CASSYSRAEAFF. As DNA, the CDR3 is TGTGCCAGCAGTTACTCGCGGGCTGAAGCTTTCTTT. This sequence joins TRBV6-5 and TRBJ1-1; the D is unclear. The CDR3 sequence is 12 residues long. Germline V gene lookup returns CDR1 MNHEY and CDR2 SVGAGI. Trimming cost V 0 bases and J 6 bases, with 5 bases left between them.

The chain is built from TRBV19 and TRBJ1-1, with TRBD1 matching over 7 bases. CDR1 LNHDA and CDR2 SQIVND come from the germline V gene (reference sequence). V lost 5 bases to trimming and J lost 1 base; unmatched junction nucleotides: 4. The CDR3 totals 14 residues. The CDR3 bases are TGTGCCAGTAGTTCAGGGACAGCGAACACTGAAGCTTTCTTT. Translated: CASSSGTANTEAFF.

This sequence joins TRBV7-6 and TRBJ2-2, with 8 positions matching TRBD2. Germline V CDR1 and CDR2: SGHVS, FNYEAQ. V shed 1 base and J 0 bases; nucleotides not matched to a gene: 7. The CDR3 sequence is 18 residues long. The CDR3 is CASSLVVSGDANTGELFF. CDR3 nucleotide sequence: TGTGCCAGCAGCTTAGTTGTTAGCGGGGACGCGAACACCGGGGAGCTGTTTTTT.

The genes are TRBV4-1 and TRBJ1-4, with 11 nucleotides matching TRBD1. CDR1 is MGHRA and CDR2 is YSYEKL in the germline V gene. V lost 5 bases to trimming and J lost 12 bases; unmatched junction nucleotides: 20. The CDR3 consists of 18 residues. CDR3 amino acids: CASSARDRGAIELVELFF. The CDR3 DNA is TGCGCCAGCAGCGCCCGGGACAGGGGGGCGATTGAGTTGGTGGAACTGTTTTTT.

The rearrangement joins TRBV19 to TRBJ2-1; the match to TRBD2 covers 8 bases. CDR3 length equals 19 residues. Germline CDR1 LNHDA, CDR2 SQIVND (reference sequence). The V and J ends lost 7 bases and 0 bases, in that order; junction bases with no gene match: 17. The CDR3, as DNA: TGTGCCAGTAAGGGAACCGGGACTAGTTCTCCCAGCTCCTACAATGAGCAGTTCTTC. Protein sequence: CASKGTGTSSPSSYNEQFF.